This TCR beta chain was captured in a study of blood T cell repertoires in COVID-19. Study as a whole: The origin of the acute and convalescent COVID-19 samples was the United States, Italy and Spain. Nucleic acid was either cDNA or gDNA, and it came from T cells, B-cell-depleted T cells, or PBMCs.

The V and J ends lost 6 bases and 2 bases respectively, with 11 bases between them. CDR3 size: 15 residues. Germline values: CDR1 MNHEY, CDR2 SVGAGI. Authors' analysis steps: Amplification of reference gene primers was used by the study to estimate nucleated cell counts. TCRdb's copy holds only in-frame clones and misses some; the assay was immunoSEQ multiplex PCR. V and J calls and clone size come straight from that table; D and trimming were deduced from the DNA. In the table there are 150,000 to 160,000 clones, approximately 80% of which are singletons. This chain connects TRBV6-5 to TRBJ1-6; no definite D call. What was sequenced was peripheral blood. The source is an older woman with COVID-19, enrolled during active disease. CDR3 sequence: CASRIAAAYNSPLHF. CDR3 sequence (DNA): TGTGCCAGCAGGATTGCGGCCGCCTATAATTCACCCCTCCACTTT.